A single T cell receptor beta chain is shown here with its context. The record originates from a study of blood T cell repertoires in COVID-19. In the study overall: Sources were T cells, B-cell-depleted T cells, or PBMCs; the material itself was cDNA or gDNA.

This table comes from immunoSEQ multiplex PCR, and its TCRdb copy is limited to in-frame clones, with some not included. The table shows 150,000 to 200,000 clones, with about 80% occurring only once. The source material was peripheral blood. The origin of this receptor is a human donor with acute or convalescent COVID-19. The donor label of this sample is uncertain.

CDR3 coding DNA: TGTGCCTGGAGTTTGACAGGGGGCAACCTCAATCAGCCCCAGCATTTT. This translates into CAWSLTGGNLNQPQHF. The J gene is TRBJ1-5, the V gene TRBV30; 10 nucleotides align to TRBD1. This CDR3 spans 16 amino acids. The germline CDR1 and CDR2 sequences are GTSNPN and SVGIG (reference sequence). Trimming at V came to 2 bases and at J to 3 bases, leaving 7 bases not matched to a gene.